This TCR beta chain was identified in a study of response to subunit inactivated influenza vaccine (dated by TCRdb to the late 2010s). About the study as a whole: The study used deep quantitative T cell receptor repertoire profiling to track responses to a trivalent subunit inactivated influenza vaccine. Results the study describes overall, beyond this receptor: It was suggested by the authors that each seasonal influenza vaccination may recruit only a limited number of new T cells.

The library was prepared using RT-PCR. For sequencing, an Illumina HiSeq 2500 was employed. Using fastp at Q25 and MiXCR, TCRdb reprocessed the public reads and kept productive beta chains. Rows merge per CDR3 protein into single entries with the most common DNA and genes. The sample has approximately 500,000 distinct CDR3 sequences on record, 14% of them singletons. The ten most abundant clones make up roughly 11% of the sample. This clonotype has a count of ten or more. The antigen it recognizes is unknown. Per-base quality was not reported, and no clone a single base away is much larger than it. The CDR3 numbers 16 residues from cysteine through phenylalanine. Only the CDR3 DNA is retained, 48 bases long and in frame from the first base. The germline V gene provides CDR1 SGHTA and CDR2 FQGNSA. Trimmed from V: 5 bases; trimmed from J: 5 bases; junction bases lacking a gene match: 12.

Recombination linked TRBV7-2 to TRBJ1-5; TRBD1 agrees with 7 junctional bases. The input for sequencing was PBMCs from blood, taken about 13 days after vaccination. The TCR comes from a man aged 50 or older who received an inactivated influenza vaccine. Donor details come from another sample of the same person, matched by shared clones. The CDR3: CASSKLQGVWHQPQHF. Here is the DNA: TGTGCCAGCAGCAAATTGCAGGGGGTTTGGCATCAGCCCCAGCATTTT.